Listed below are T cell receptor beta chains from one sample, sequenced in a study of blood T cell repertoires in COVID-19. This table comes from immunoSEQ multiplex PCR, and its TCRdb copy is limited to in-frame clones, with some not included. The data hold approximately 94,000 clones, with approximately 80% observed a single time. Specimen: peripheral blood. These receptors came from a man aged 50-60 years with active or convalescent COVID-19. The CDR3 runs from the conserved cysteine through the conserved F or W. D genes are given only for firm matches. Some rows have no size entry. The others give once, few or many, or a class for an expanded clone.

NA TRBJ2-7 14 NA TRBV13 CASSLRTLGDEQYF TGTGCCAGCAGCTTGAGGACCTTGGGAGACGAGCAGTACTTC
few TRBJ1-1 14 NA TRBV5-6 CASSLAFGGTEAFF TGTGCCAGCAGCTTGGCCTTCGGGGGCACTGAAGCTTTCTTT
NA TRBJ2-3 14 TRBD1 TRBV30 CAWGTGGNTDTQYF TGTGCCTGGGGGACAGGGGGTAACACAGATACGCAGTATTTT
NA TRBJ2-3 11 NA TRBV20-1 CSVEAGDTQYF TGCAGTGTAGAGGCGGGGGATACGCAGTATTTT
NA TRBJ2-7 11 NA TRBV12-3/TRBV12-4 CASSASYEQYF TGTGCCAGCAGTGCGTCCTACGAGCAGTACTTC
NA TRBJ1-3 15 NA TRBV25-1 CASSERATPGNTIYF TGTGCCAGCAGTGAGCGCGCTACCCCTGGAAACACCATATATTTT
NA TRBJ2-3 14 NA TRBV7-8 CASSLAIGADTQYF TGTGCCAGCAGCTTAGCGATCGGGGCAGATACGCAGTATTTT
NA TRBJ1-5 13 NA TRBV2 CASSDRGGQPQHF TGTGCCAGCAGTGACAGGGGCGGTCAGCCCCAGCATTTT
NA TRBJ2-5 15 TRBD2 TRBV7-8 CASSLLAGEGETQYF TGTGCCAGCAGTTTACTAGCGGGAGAAGGAGAGACCCAGTACTTC
NA TRBJ1-2 13 NA TRBV27 CASSLMADYGYTF TGTGCCAGCAGTTTAATGGCAGACTATGGCTACACCTTC
few TRBJ1-4 15 NA TRBV5-4 CASSLKTATNEKLFF TGTGCCAGCAGCTTAAAGACAGCAACTAATGAAAAACTGTTTTTT
NA TRBJ1-1 15 TRBD1 TRBV10-2 CASRQQGAMNTEAFF TGCGCCAGCAGGCAACAGGGGGCAATGAACACTGAAGCTTTCTTT
NA TRBJ2-1 16 TRBD2 TRBV24-1 CATSDPPLAGGYEQFF TGTGCCACCAGTGATCCACCCCTTGCGGGAGGATATGAGCAGTTCTTC
NA TRBJ2-5 16 TRBD2 TRBV24-1 CATSDPLAGGKETQYF TGTGCCACCAGTGACCCGCTAGCGGGAGGTAAAGAGACCCAGTACTTC
NA TRBJ2-2 19 TRBD2 TRBV7-9 CASSSPGLAGGPSGGELFF TGTGCCAGCAGCTCCCCGGGACTAGCGGGAGGGCCGTCAGGCGGGGAGCTGTTTTTT
NA TRBJ1-5 15 TRBD1 TRBV11-2 CASSLGQGSNQPQHF TGTGCCAGCAGCTTGGGACAGGGTAGCAATCAGCCCCAGCATTTT
NA TRBJ1-1 16 TRBD1 TRBV19 CASSDPTGGRDTEAFF TGTGCCAGTAGCGACCCGACAGGGGGAAGGGACACTGAAGCTTTCTTT
NA TRBJ1-2 12 NA TRBV27 CASRAANYGYTF TGTGCCAGCAGGGCCGCTAACTATGGCTACACCTTC
few TRBJ2-2 16 TRBD2 TRBV7-3 CASSPRTSGNTGELFF TGTGCCAGCAGCCCACGGACTAGCGGGAACACCGGGGAGCTGTTTTTT
NA TRBJ2-7 16 NA TRBV7-8 CASTLVGGGAGHEQYF TGTGCCAGCACCCTGGTCGGAGGGGGCGCAGGGCACGAGCAGTACTTC
NA TRBJ2-7 12 NA TRBV6-6 CASTGSSYEQYF TGTGCCAGCACCGGGTCCTCCTACGAGCAGTACTTC
NA TRBJ1-2 14 NA TRBV7-9 CASSLHNRAGGYTF TGTGCCAGCAGCTTACATAACAGGGCGGGCGGCTACACCTTC
NA TRBJ2-7 12 NA TRBV28 CASSLSSYEQYF TGTGCCAGCAGTTTGTCGTCCTACGAGCAGTACTTC
NA TRBJ1-4 17 NA TRBV5-1 CASSLTGTKATNEKLFF TGCGCCAGCAGCTTAACGGGTACCAAGGCAACTAATGAAAAACTGTTTTTT
once TRBJ1-2 16 NA TRBV27 CASSLSGGLANYGYTF TGTGCCAGCAGTTTATCGGGAGGGCTAGCTAACTATGGCTACACCTTC
NA TRBJ2-5 13 NA TRBV13 CASSWTVQETQYF TGTGCCAGCAGCTGGACAGTACAAGAGACCCAGTACTTC
NA TRBJ2-2 15 NA TRBV19 CASSISGVFTGELFF TGTGCCAGTAGTATATCCGGGGTCTTCACCGGGGAGCTGTTTTTT
NA TRBJ1-3 15 NA TRBV5-1 CASSPESLSGNTIYF TGCGCCAGCAGCCCCGAGAGCTTATCTGGAAACACCATATATTTT
NA TRBJ2-1 16 NA TRBV23-1 CASSQSCGGVTNEQFF TGCGCCAGCAGTCAATCGTGCGGAGGGGTGACCAATGAGCAGTTCTTC
NA TRBJ2-3 19 NA TRBV24-1 CATSDSWASQGRDTDTQYF TGTGCCACCAGTGATTCTTGGGCGAGTCAAGGACGGGACACAGATACGCAGTATTTT
NA TRBJ2-7 16 TRBD2 TRBV11-1 CASSLSGLATNYEQYF TGTGCCAGCAGCTTGTCGGGACTAGCGACCAACTACGAGCAGTACTTC
NA TRBJ1-3 14 NA TRBV3-1/TRBV3-2 CASSLLNSGNTIYF TGTGCCAGCAGCCTCTTAAACTCCGGAAACACCATATATTTT
NA TRBJ1-2 17 TRBD1 TRBV30 CAWSSGRGSLRDYGYTF TGTGCCTGGAGTTCTGGCAGGGGGAGCCTTCGTGACTATGGCTACACCTTC
NA TRBJ2-1 13 NA TRBV9 CASSVGRYNEQFF TGTGCCAGCAGCGTAGGCAGGTACAATGAGCAGTTCTTC
NA TRBJ1-4 15 NA TRBV5-1 CASSPQGTAHEKLFF TGCGCCAGCAGCCCCCAGGGGACGGCACATGAAAAACTGTTTTTT
NA TRBJ2-5 12 NA TRBV29-1 CSVTGFQETQYF TGCAGCGTTACAGGCTTCCAAGAGACCCAGTACTTC
NA TRBJ2-3 14 NA TRBV12-5 CASGLNRARDTQYF TGTGCTAGTGGTTTAAACCGAGCGAGAGATACGCAGTATTTT
NA TRBJ2-1 15 NA TRBV28 CASSITTGTLNEQFF TGTGCCAGCAGTATAACGACCGGGACTCTTAATGAGCAGTTCTTC
NA TRBJ1-5 13 TRBD1 TRBV4-1 CASSPQGDQPQHF TGCGCCAGCAGCCCTCAGGGGGATCAGCCCCAGCATTTT
NA TRBJ1-2 14 NA TRBV11-1 CASSPTPGQYGYTF TGTGCCAGCAGCCCTACCCCCGGACAGTATGGCTACACCTTC
NA TRBJ1-2 13 NA TRBV5-4 CASSQTEPGGYTF TGTGCCAGCAGCCAAACCGAACCGGGGGGCTACACCTTC
few TRBJ2-1 21 TRBD1 TRBV28 CASSLWSPHPLQGGNYNEQFF TGTGCCAGCAGTTTATGGTCCCCCCACCCTTTACAGGGGGGAAACTACAATGAGCAGTTCTTC
NA TRBJ2-6 15 NA TRBV5-5 CASSLLGPGANVLTF TGTGCCAGCAGCCTGCTGGGGCCCGGGGCCAACGTCCTGACTTTC
NA TRBJ1-3 17 NA TRBV6-6 CASSHGQTPLSGNTIYF TGTGCCAGCAGTCACGGACAGACCCCGCTCTCTGGAAACACCATATATTTT
NA TRBJ2-7 14 NA TRBV10-1 CASSKSLEGSEQYF TGCGCCAGCAGTAAAAGCCTAGAAGGTTCCGAGCAGTACTTC
NA TRBJ1-1 14 NA TRBV6-5 CASLKGSQELEAFF TGTGCCAGCCTAAAGGGGTCACAGGAGCTCGAAGCTTTCTTT
NA TRBJ1-3 14 NA TRBV3-1/TRBV3-2 CASSPGVSVGTIYF TGTGCCAGCAGCCCCGGTGTAAGCGTCGGCACCATATATTTT
once TRBJ2-1 13 NA TRBV6-5 CASSIYGYNEQFF TGTGCCAGCAGTATATACGGTTACAATGAGCAGTTCTTC
NA TRBJ2-2 14 TRBD1 TRBV2 CASTYRGRTGELFF TGTGCCAGCACATACAGGGGAAGAACCGGGGAGCTGTTTTTT
NA TRBJ2-3 14 NA TRBV10-2 CASSVARRADTQYF TGCGCCAGCAGTGTTGCGCGGAGGGCAGATACGCAGTATTTT
NA TRBJ1-3 16 NA TRBV15 CATSRDIAGAGNTIYF TGTGCCACCAGCAGAGATATTGCGGGGGCTGGAAACACCATATATTTT
NA TRBJ2-1 13 TRBD2 TRBV11-1 CASSTGLYNEQFF TGTGCCAGCAGCACGGGACTATACAATGAGCAGTTCTTC
NA TRBJ2-7 14 NA TRBV5-1 CASSLGSGSYEQYF TGCGCCAGCAGCTTGGGGTCGGGTTCCTACGAGCAGTACTTC
NA TRBJ1-2 13 NA TRBV9 CASKGDTQYGYTF TGTGCCAGCAAAGGGGACACCCAATATGGCTACACCTTC